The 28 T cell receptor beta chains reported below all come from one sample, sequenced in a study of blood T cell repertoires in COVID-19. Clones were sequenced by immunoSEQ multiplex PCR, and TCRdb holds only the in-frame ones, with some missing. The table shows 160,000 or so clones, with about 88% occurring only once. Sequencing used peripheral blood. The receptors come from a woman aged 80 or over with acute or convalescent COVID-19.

CDR3 coding DNA: TGCAGCGTTGTTTGGGGCGGGGGGACGATGTACAATGAGCAGTTCTTC. It encodes CSVVWGGGTMYNEQFF. The V and J genes are TRBV29-1 and TRBJ2-1, with 8 bases lining up with TRBD2. CDR1 SQVTM and CDR2 ANQGSEA come from the germline V gene. V trimming: 4 bases; J trimming: 4 bases; junction bases outside the gene matches: 12. CDR3 length: 16 residues.

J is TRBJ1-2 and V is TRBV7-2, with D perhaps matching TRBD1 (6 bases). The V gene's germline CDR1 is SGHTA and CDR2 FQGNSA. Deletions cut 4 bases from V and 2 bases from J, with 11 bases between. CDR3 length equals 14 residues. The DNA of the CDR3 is TGTGCCAGCAGCTCCTCCGGGACAAACTATGGCTACACCTTC. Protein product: CASSSSGTNYGYTF.

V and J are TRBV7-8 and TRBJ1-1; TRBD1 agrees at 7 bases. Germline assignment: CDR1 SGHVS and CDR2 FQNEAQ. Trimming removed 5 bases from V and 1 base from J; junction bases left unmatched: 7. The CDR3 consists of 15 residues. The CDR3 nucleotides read TGTGCCAGCAGCCCAGACAGGGTAAGGAACACTGAAGCTTTCTTT. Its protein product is CASSPDRVRNTEAFF.

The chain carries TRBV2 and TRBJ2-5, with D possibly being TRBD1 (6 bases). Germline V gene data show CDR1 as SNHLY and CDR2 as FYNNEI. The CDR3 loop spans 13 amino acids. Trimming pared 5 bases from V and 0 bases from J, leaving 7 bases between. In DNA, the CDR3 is TGTGCCAGCAGTAGACAGGACCAAGAGACCCAGTACTTC. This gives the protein CASSRQDQETQYF.

The CDR3 bases are TGTGCCAGCAGCCCGGAGGCGTACCAAGAGACCCAGTACTTC. It specifies CASSPEAYQETQYF. The genes are TRBV5-4 and TRBJ2-5, with a weak D call TRBD2 (5 bases). V was shortened by 4 bases and J by 0 bases, with 10 bases between the two germline ends. The CDR3 is 14 residues long. Per germline, CDR1 SGHNT and CDR2 YYREEE (reference sequence).

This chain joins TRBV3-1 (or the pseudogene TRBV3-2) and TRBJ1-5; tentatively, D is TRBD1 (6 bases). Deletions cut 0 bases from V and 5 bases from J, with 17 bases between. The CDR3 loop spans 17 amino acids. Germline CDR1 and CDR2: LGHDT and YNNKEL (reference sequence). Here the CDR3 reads CASSQDIRGAGHQPQHF. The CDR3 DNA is TGTGCCAGCAGCCAAGATATCCGGGGGGCCGGGCATCAGCCCCAGCATTTT.

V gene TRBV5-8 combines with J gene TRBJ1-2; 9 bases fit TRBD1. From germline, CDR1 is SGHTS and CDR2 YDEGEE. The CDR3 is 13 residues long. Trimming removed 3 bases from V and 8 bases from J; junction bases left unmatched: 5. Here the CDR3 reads CASSWGDRAGYTF. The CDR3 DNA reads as TGTGCCAGCAGCTGGGGGGACAGGGCAGGCTACACCTTC.

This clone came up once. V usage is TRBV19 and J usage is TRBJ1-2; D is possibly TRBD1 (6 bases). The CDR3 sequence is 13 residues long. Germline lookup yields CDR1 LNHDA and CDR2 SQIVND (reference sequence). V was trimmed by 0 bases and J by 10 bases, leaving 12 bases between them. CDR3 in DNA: TGTGCCAGTAGTATAGATACAGGGTCTGACTACACCTTC. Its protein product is CASSIDTGSDYTF.

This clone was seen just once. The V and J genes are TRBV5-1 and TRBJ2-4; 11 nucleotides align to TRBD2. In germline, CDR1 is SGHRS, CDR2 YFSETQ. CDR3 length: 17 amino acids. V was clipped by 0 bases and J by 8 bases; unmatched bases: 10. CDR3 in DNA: TGCGCCAGCAGCTTGGACTTTAGCGGGAGGGCCTATGACATTCAGTACTTC. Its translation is CASSLDFSGRAYDIQYF.

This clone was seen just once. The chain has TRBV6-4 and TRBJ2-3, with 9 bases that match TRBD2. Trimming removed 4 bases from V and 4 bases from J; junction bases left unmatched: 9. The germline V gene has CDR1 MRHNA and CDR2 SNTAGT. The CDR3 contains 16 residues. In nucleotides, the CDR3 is TGTGCCAGCAGTGCCCGGATTAGCGGGAGCCCAGATACGCAGTATTTT. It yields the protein CASSARISGSPDTQYF.

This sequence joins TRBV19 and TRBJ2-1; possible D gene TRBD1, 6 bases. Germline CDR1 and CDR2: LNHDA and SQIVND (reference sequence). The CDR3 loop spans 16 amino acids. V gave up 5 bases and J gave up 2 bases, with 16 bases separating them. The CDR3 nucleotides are TGTGCCAGTAGTTCAGGGGCCAGGCCCCCCTACAATGAGCAGTTCTTC. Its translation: CASSSGARPPYNEQFF.

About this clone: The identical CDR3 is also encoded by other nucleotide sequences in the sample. The CDR3 protein is CASSLTGSSYNEQFF. CDR3 coding DNA: TGTGCCAGCAGCTTAACAGGGAGCTCCTACAATGAGCAGTTCTTC. This chain uses TRBV5-4 with TRBJ2-1; D may be TRBD1 (6 bases). Germline V gives CDR1 SGHNT, CDR2 YYREEE (reference sequence). The CDR3 spans 15 residues. The V gene lost 2 bases and the J gene lost 0 bases, with 9 bases spanning the gap.

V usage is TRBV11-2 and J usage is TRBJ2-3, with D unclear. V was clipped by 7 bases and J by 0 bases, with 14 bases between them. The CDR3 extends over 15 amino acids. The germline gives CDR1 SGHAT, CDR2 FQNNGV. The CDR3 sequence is CASKPTFPSTDTQYF. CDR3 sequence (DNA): TGTGCCAGCAAACCGACATTCCCTAGCACAGATACGCAGTATTTT.

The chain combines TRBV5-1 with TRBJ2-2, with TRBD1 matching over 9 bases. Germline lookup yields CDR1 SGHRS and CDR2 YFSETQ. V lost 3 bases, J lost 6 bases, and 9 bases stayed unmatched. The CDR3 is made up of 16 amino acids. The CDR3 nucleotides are TGCGCCAGCAGCTCCGACAGGGGGAGGTTCGCCGGGGAGCTGTTTTTT. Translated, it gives CASSSDRGRFAGELFF. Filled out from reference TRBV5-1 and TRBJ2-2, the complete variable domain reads KAGVTQTPRYLIKTRGQQVTLSCSPISGHRSVSWYQQTPGQGLQFLFEYFSETQRNKGNFPGRFSGRQFSNSRSEMNVSTLELGDSALYLCASSSDRGRFAGELFFGEGSRLTVL.

CDR3 loop: CASSSKRDRGPNEKLFF. CDR3 nucleotide sequence: TGTGCCAGCTCCTCAAAGCGGGACAGGGGGCCAAATGAAAAACTGTTTTTT. V and J are TRBV18 and TRBJ1-4, with 12 positions matching TRBD1. The junction had 10 bases not matched to a gene; V was cut back by 6 bases and J by 5 bases. CDR1 is KGHSH, CDR2 LQKENI, per germline. The CDR3 is 17 amino acids.

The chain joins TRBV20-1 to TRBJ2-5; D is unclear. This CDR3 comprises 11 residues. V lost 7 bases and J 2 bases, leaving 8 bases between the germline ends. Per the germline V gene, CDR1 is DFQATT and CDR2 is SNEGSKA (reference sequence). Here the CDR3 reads CSGSTQETQYF. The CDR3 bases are TGCAGTGGATCAACACAAGAGACCCAGTACTTC.

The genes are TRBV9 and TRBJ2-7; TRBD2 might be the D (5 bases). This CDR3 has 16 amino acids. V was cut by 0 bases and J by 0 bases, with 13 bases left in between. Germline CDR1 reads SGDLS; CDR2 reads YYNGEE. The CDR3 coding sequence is TGTGCCAGCAGCGTAGATGACTACCTCTCCTCCTACGAGCAGTACTTC. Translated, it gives CASSVDDYLSSYEQYF.

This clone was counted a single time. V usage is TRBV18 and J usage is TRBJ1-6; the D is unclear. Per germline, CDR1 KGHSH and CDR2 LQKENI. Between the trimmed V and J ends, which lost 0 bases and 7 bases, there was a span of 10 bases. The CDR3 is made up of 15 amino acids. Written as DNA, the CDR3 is TGTGCCAGCTCACCACCGGGCCCTATGAATTCACCCCTCCACTTT. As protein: CASSPPGPMNSPLHF.

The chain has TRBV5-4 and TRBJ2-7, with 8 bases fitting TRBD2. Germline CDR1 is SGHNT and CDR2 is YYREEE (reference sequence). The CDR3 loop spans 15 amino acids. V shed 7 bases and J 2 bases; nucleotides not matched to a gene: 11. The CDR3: CASGGERERTYEQYF. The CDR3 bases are TGTGCCAGCGGCGGGGAGCGGGAGAGGACCTACGAGCAGTACTTC.

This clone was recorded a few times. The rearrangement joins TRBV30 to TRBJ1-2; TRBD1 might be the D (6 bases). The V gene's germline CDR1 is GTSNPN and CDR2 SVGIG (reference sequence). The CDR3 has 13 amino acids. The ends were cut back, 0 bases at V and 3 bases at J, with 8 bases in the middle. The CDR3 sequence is CAWSVQGYYGYTF. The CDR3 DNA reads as TGTGCCTGGAGTGTACAGGGATACTATGGCTACACCTTC.

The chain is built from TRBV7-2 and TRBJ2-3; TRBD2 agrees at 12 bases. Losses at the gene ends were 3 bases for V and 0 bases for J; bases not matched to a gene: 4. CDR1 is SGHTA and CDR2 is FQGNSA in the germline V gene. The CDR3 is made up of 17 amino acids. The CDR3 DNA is TGTGCCAGCAGCTTCGGACTAGCGGGGACCAGCACAGATACGCAGTATTTT. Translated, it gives CASSFGLAGTSTDTQYF. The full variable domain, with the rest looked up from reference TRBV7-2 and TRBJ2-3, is GAGVSQSPSNKVTEKGKDVELRCDPISGHTALYWYRQSLGQGLEFLIYFQGNSAPDKSGLPSDRFSAERTGGSVSTLTIQRTQQEDSAVYLCASSFGLAGTSTDTQYFGPGTRLTVL.

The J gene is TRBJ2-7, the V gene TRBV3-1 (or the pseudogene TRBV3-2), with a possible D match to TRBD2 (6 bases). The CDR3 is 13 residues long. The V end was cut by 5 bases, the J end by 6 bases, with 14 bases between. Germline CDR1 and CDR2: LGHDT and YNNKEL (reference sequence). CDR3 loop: CASSTTAGSEQYF. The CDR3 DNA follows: TGTGCCAGCAGCACAACGGCGGGAAGCGAGCAGTACTTC.

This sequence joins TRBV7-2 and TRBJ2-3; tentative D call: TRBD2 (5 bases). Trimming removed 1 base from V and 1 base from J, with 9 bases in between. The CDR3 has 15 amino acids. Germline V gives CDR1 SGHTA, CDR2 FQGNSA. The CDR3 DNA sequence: TGTGCCAGCAGCTTAGATCTTAGCGGCACAGATACGCAGTATTTT. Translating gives CASSLDLSGTDTQYF.

CDR3 DNA: TGTGCCAGCAGCGTAGCACAGGCACCTGGAAACACCATATATTTT. Its translation is CASSVAQAPGNTIYF. V is TRBV9 and J is TRBJ1-3; tentative D call: TRBD1 (5 bases). Trimming stripped 0 bases from V and 2 bases from J, with 9 bases between. CDR1 and CDR2 (germline): SGDLS, YYNGEE. The CDR3 runs 15 residues.

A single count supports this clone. Here the CDR3 DNA reads TGTGCCAGCAGCTTTGGCCAGACCTACGAGCAGTACTTC. Translation: CASSFGQTYEQYF. This chain connects TRBV3-1 (or the pseudogene TRBV3-2) to TRBJ2-7; D is unclear. The CDR3 extends over 13 amino acids. Germline values: CDR1 LGHDT, CDR2 YNNKEL (reference sequence). With 5 bases removed from V and 2 bases from J, the gap between germline ends came to 10 bases.

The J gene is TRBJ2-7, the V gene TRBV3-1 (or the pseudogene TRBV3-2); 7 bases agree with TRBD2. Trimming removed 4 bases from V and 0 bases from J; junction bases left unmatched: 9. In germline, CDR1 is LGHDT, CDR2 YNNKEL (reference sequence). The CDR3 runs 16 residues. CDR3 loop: CASSRGGGPLSYEQYF. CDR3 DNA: TGTGCCAGCAGCCGTGGCGGGGGTCCCCTCTCCTACGAGCAGTACTTC.

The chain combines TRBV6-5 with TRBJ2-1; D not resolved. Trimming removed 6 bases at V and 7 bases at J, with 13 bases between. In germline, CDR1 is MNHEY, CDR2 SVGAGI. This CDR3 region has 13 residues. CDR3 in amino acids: CASSPPSLNEQFF. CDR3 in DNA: TGTGCCAGCAGCCCACCGAGTTTAAATGAGCAGTTCTTC.

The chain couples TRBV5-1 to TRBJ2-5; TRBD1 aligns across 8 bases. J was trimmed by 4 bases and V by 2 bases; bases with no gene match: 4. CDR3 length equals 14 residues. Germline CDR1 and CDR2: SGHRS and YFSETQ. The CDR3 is CASSLGGTGETQYF. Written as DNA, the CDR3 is TGCGCCAGCAGCTTAGGTGGGACAGGAGAGACCCAGTACTTC.